What follows describes a single T cell receptor (beta chain). Other DNA sequences from this sample encode an identical CDR3 as well. This entry is derived from a study of cytomegalovirus exposure and HLA in healthy donors. The study ran its PCR with 60 Vbeta and 13 Jbeta primers. Profiling relied on immunoSEQ multiplex PCR, and the TCRdb table lists in-frame clones only, not all of them. The repertoire holds around 160,000 clones, with about three quarters as singletons. The CDR3 is made up of 15 amino acids. The V segment lost 0 bases and the J segment 3 bases; nucleotides outside the gene matches: 2. Germline CDR1 SGDLS, CDR2 YYNGEE.

This rearrangement joins TRBV9 to TRBJ2-5; TRBD2 aligns across 10 bases. The TCR was taken from a man in his forties or fifties in good health and CMV-seropositive. The sequenced sample was PBMCs. The CDR3 coding sequence is TGTGCCAGCAGCGTAGGGCTAGCGGGAGAAGAGACCCAGTACTTC. This sequence encodes CASSVGLAGEETQYF.